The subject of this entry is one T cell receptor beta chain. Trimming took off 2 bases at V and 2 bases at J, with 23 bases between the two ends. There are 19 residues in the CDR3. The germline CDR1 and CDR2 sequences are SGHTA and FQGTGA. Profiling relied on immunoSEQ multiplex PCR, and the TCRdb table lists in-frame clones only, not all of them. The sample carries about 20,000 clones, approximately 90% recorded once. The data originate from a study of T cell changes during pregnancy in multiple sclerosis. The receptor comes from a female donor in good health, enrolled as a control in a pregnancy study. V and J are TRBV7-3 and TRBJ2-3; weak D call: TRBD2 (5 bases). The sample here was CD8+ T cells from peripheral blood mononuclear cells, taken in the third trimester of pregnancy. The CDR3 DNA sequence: TGTGCCAGCAGCTTATTAAGATTAGGCTTCGGCGGGCACACAGATACGCAGTATTTT. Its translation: CASSLLRLGFGGHTDTQYF. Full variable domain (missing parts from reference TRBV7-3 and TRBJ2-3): GAGVSQTPSNKVTEKGKYVELRCDPISGHTALYWYRQSLGQGPEFLIYFQGTGAADDSGLPNDRFFAVRPEGSVSTLKIQRTERGDSAVYLCASSLLRLGFGGHTDTQYFGPGTRLTVL.